This entry lists 21 T cell receptor beta chains sequenced from one sample in a study of cytomegalovirus exposure and HLA in healthy donors. It was with 60 Vbeta and 13 Jbeta primers that the PCR ran. The assay was immunoSEQ multiplex PCR, and TCRdb's table has in-frame clones only and misses some. This table has 170,000 or so clones, roughly 78% appearing once. Sequenced material: PBMCs. The receptors shown here come from a woman aged 50 to 60 in good health and CMV-seropositive.

The chain links TRBV4-1 to TRBJ2-4; the match to TRBD1 covers 9 bases. J was trimmed by 1 base and V by 2 bases; bases with no gene match: 9. Germline CDR1 and CDR2: MGHRA and YSYEKL. The CDR3 covers 18 residues. CDR3 residues: CASSQIQGATEAKNIQYF. CDR3 in DNA: TGCGCCAGCAGCCAAATACAGGGGGCCACGGAGGCCAAAAACATTCAGTACTTC.

The chain uses TRBV19 and TRBJ2-3; D might be TRBD2 (8 bases). Trimming pared 5 bases from V and 10 bases from J, leaving 22 bases between. The CDR3 runs 15 residues. Germline-derived CDR1 and CDR2 are LNHDA and SQIVND (reference sequence). The DNA of the CDR3 is TGTGCCAGTAGTCGGGGGGGGGACAGTCGGGTGTCGCAGTATTTT. Translating gives CASSRGGDSRVSQYF. Variable domain in full (rest from reference TRBV19 and TRBJ2-3): DGGITQSPKYLFRKEGQNVTLSCEQNLNHDAMYWYRQDPGQGLRLIYYSQIVNDFQKGDIAEGYSVSREKKESFPLTVTSAQKNPTAFYLCASSRGGDSRVSQYFGPGTRLTVL.

The V and J genes are TRBV7-6 and TRBJ1-3; D uncertain. Germline V gives CDR1 SGHVS, CDR2 FNYEAQ. Trimming shortened V by 0 bases and J by 0 bases, and 9 bases separated the two germline ends. The length of the CDR3 is 16 residues. Written as DNA, the CDR3 is TGTGCCAGCAGCTTAGCGTACGGGAACTCTGGAAACACCATATATTTT. Translated, it gives CASSLAYGNSGNTIYF.

This clone was counted between two and nine times. The rearrangement uses TRBV5-4 and TRBJ2-3, with 11 nucleotides matching TRBD2. The J segment lost 4 bases and the V segment lost 4 bases, leaving 5 bases of the junction unmatched. The CDR3 sequence is 15 residues long. The germline V gene encodes CDR1 SGHNT and CDR2 YYREEE (reference sequence). The CDR3 nucleotides are TGTGCCAGCAGCCCATTAGCGGGGGGGGCAGATACGCAGTATTTT. Its protein is CASSPLAGGADTQYF.

This chain connects TRBV18 to TRBJ1-5; 11 nucleotides match TRBD1. The CDR3 loop spans 16 amino acids. The V and J ends lost 6 bases and 2 bases, in that order; junction bases with no gene match: 6. The V gene's germline CDR1 is KGHSH and CDR2 LQKENI. The CDR3 sequence is CASSPGQGARNQPQHF. As DNA, the CDR3 is TGTGCCAGCTCCCCTGGACAGGGGGCACGCAATCAGCCCCAGCATTTT.

As concerns this clone: The sample holds other DNA sequences that translate to the same CDR3. The chain employs TRBV18 and TRBJ2-5; D is unresolved. The CDR3 consists of 12 residues. V lost 3 bases, J lost 5 bases, and 7 bases lay in between. Germline assignment: CDR1 KGHSH and CDR2 LQKENI. The CDR3 spells CASSPSGETQYF. CDR3 nucleotides: TGTGCCAGCTCACCCTCCGGGGAGACCCAGTACTTC.

The rearrangement links TRBV10-2 to TRBJ1-1; a possible D gene is TRBD1 (5 bases). V was cut by 4 bases and J by 3 bases, with 15 bases left in between. This CDR3 region has 15 residues. Germline assignment: CDR1 WSHSY and CDR2 SAAADI. CDR3 DNA: TGCGCCAGCAGTGCCTTTTTGGAAGGGGACACTGAAGCTTTCTTT. Protein product: CASSAFLEGDTEAFF.

This chain joins TRBV2 and TRBJ1-4; 8 bases map to TRBD1. V trimming: 7 bases; J trimming: 7 bases; junction bases outside the gene matches: 5. Germline V gene data show CDR1 as SNHLY and CDR2 as FYNNEI. The CDR3 runs 13 residues. The CDR3 loop reads CASNSGGREKLFF. Written as DNA, the CDR3 is TGTGCCAGCAATTCAGGGGGCCGTGAAAAACTGTTTTTT.

A few counts support this clone. The junction departs from the called germline gene at one end, perhaps through a read error. V and J are TRBV7-7 and TRBJ1-1; 7 nucleotides match TRBD1. The CDR3 length is 18 residues. Looked up from germline, CDR1 is SSHAT and CDR2 is FNYEAQ (reference sequence). The CDR3 DNA reads TGTGCTAGCAGCTTAGCGATCGAACAGGGGATACATGACACTGAAGCTTTCTTT. It yields the protein CASSLAIEQGIHDTEAFF.

CDR3 coding DNA: TGTGCCAGCAGTTTGGGGGGGTCCACAGATACGCAGTATTTT. Translating it yields CASSLGGSTDTQYF. This sequence joins TRBV28 and TRBJ2-3; 7 bases agree with TRBD2. Per germline, CDR1 MDHEN and CDR2 SYDVKM. There are 14 residues in the CDR3. Trimming removed 3 bases from V and 2 bases from J; junction bases left unmatched: 2.

This clone was recorded a few times. This rearrangement joins TRBV15 to TRBJ1-2, with 10 bases identical to TRBD1. The germline V gene has CDR1 LNHNV and CDR2 YYDKDF (reference sequence). V shed 4 bases and J 2 bases; nucleotides not matched to a gene: 4. The CDR3 sequence is 15 residues long. The CDR3 DNA sequence: TGTGCCACCAGCACGGACAGGGGGTCCAACTATGGCTACACCTTC. Amino acid sequence: CATSTDRGSNYGYTF. The whole variable domain, filled in from reference TRBV15 and TRBJ1-2, reads DAMVIQNPRYQVTQFGKPVTLSCSQTLNHNVMYWYQQKSSQAPKLLFHYYDKDFNNEADTPDNFQSRRPNTSFCFLDIRSPGLGDTAMYLCATSTDRGSNYGYTFGSGTRLTVV.

Note on this clone: Germline is not matched at one junction end, which may reflect a read error. The rearrangement links TRBV7-9 to TRBJ1-2, with D possibly being TRBD1 (5 bases). Germline V gene data show CDR1 as SEHNR and CDR2 as FQNEAQ (reference sequence). CDR3 length: 12 residues. CDR3 sequence: CSSSLDSGGYTF. The CDR3 DNA reads TGTTCCAGCAGCTTAGATTCAGGGGGCTACACCTTC. The full variable domain, with the rest looked up from reference TRBV7-9 and TRBJ1-2, is DTGVSQNPRHKITKRGQNVTFRCDPISEHNRLYWYRQTLGQGPEFLTYFQNEAQLEKSRLLSDRFSAERPKGSFSTLEIQRTEQGDSAMYLCSSSLDSGGYTFGSGTRLTVV.

This clone was observed a single time. This rearrangement joins TRBV5-1 to TRBJ2-5; 8 bases agree with TRBD2. The germline CDR1 and CDR2 sequences are SGHRS and YFSETQ. J lost 1 base, V lost 1 base, and 6 bases had no gene match. CDR3 length: 16 amino acids. CDR3 protein: CASSLSPAGGQETQYF. The CDR3 bases are TGCGCCAGCAGCTTGAGCCCCGCGGGGGGCCAAGAGACCCAGTACTTC.

The chain couples TRBV7-8 to TRBJ1-4, with D possibly being TRBD1 (5 bases). Trimming pared 7 bases from V and 8 bases from J, leaving 23 bases between. This CDR3 is 16 amino acids long. Germline V gene sequence: CDR1 SGHVS, CDR2 FQNEAQ. CDR3 DNA: TGTGCCAGCACCCGACAGTCCCCTGGGGTTAAGGAAAAACTGTTTTTT. Protein: CASTRQSPGVKEKLFF.

The V and J genes are TRBV14 and TRBJ2-7, with a weak D call TRBD2 (5 bases). In germline, CDR1 is SGHDN, CDR2 FVKESK. The CDR3 length is 15 residues. The V gene lost 1 base and the J gene lost 2 bases, with 12 bases spanning the gap. The chain's CDR3 is CASSQGLPGPYEQYF. CDR3 coding DNA: TGTGCCAGCAGCCAAGGACTACCTGGCCCCTACGAGCAGTACTTC.

The genes are TRBV29-1 and TRBJ1-2; the D gene is possibly TRBD1 (5 bases). The germline CDR1 and CDR2 sequences are SQVTM and ANQGSEA. The CDR3 runs 12 residues. Trimming stripped 4 bases from V and 7 bases from J, with 13 bases between. The CDR3 sequence is CSVGTPRGGYTF. The DNA for the CDR3 is TGCAGCGTTGGGACACCGAGAGGTGGCTACACCTTC.

This chain connects TRBV14 to TRBJ1-1, with D unresolved. Trimming shortened V by 5 bases and J by 4 bases, and 11 bases separated the two germline ends. Germline CDR1 is SGHDN and CDR2 is FVKESK. The length of the CDR3 is 13 residues. As DNA, the CDR3 is TGTGCCAGCAGCTTTCAACCGGGCACTGAAGCTTTCTTT. It is translated as CASSFQPGTEAFF.

The V call is TRBV7-9, the J call TRBJ2-7; D might be TRBD1 (6 bases). Germline CDR1 and CDR2: SEHNR and FQNEAQ (reference sequence). Deletions cut 5 bases from V and 3 bases from J, with 20 bases between. The CDR3 has 16 residues. CDR3 nucleotide sequence: TGTGCCAGCAGCCCTCTGAAGGGGGTCCAAATCTACGAGCAGTACTTC. Amino acid sequence: CASSPLKGVQIYEQYF.

The chain joins TRBV9 to TRBJ1-4; the D gene is possibly TRBD1 (5 bases). Germline values: CDR1 SGDLS, CDR2 YYNGEE. This CDR3 contains 14 residues. The V and J ends lost 7 bases and 8 bases respectively, with 18 bases between them. DNA for the CDR3: TGTGCCAGCGGCTTCACTCAGGGAGGCGAAAAACTGTTTTTT. Its protein is CASGFTQGGEKLFF. The whole variable domain, filled in from reference TRBV9 and TRBJ1-4, reads DSGVTQTPKHLITATGQRVTLRCSPRSGDLSVYWYQQSLDQGLQFLIQYYNGEERAKGNILERFSAQQFPDLHSELNLSSLELGDSALYFCASGFTQGGEKLFFGSGTQLSVL.

The DNA for the CDR3 is TGTGCCAGCAGCTCCTTCACAGATCAGCCCCAGCATTTT. It translates to CASSSFTDQPQHF. The chain uses TRBV11-2 and TRBJ1-5; D unclear. The CDR3 covers 13 residues. Trimming pared 4 bases from V and 5 bases from J, leaving 9 bases between. Germline CDR1 is SGHAT and CDR2 is FQNNGV.

This chain joins TRBV18 and TRBJ2-6; maybe TRBD2 (5 bases). Per germline, CDR1 KGHSH and CDR2 LQKENI. Trimming cost V 2 bases and J 2 bases, with 13 bases left between them. The CDR3 covers 17 residues. DNA of the CDR3: TGTGCCAGCTCACCATCTCATGCCGGGGCTGGGGCCAACGTCCTGACTTTC. Its translation: CASSPSHAGAGANVLTF. Based on the CDR3 plus reference TRBV18 and TRBJ2-6, the full variable domain is NAGVMQNPRHLVRRRGQEARLRCSPMKGHSHVYWYRQLPEEGLKFMVYLQKENIIDESGMPKERFSAEFPKEGPSILRIQQVVRGDSAAYFCASSPSHAGAGANVLTFGAGSRLTVL.